These 17 T cell receptor beta chains share one sample of origin, sequenced in a study of T cells in Graves' hyperthyroidism and ophthalmopathy. Template material for amplifying TCR beta CDR3 regions consisted of RNA transcripts. The TCR CDR3 first-round RT-PCR relied on the HTBI primer set. MiXCR was run by TCRdb on the multiplex PCR reads, yielding one entry per CDR3 protein. This table holds hundreds of thousands of distinct CDR3 sequences, roughly 14% found once. The sample taken for sequencing was blood. The receptor source for this set is a man between 18 and 35 years old with Graves' ophthalmopathy.

The chain couples TRBV20-1 to TRBJ1-2; D call uncertain. Germline V gene sequence: CDR1 DFQATT, CDR2 SNEGSKA (reference sequence). CDR3 length: 14 residues. The CDR3 nucleotides are TGCACCGGCTTGCCTGGAGGTATGGTCTATGGCTACACCTTC. The encoded protein is CTGLPGGMVYGYTF.

This clonotype came up many times. The chain couples TRBV11-2 to TRBJ2-1; 10 positions agree with TRBD2. This CDR3 has 15 amino acids. J gave up 10 bases and V 2 bases, and 8 bases lay outside the gene matches. CDR1 and CDR2 from the germline V gene are SGHAT and FQNNGV. CDR3 in amino acids: CASSLIPSGSEEQFF. CDR3 coding DNA: TGTGCCAGCAGCTTAATCCCTAGCGGGAGTGAGGAGCAGTTCTTC.

This clonotype was picked up many times. The chain employs TRBV20-1 and TRBJ1-1; 7 bases are shared with TRBD1. The V gene's germline CDR1 is DFQATT and CDR2 SNEGSKA (reference sequence). The CDR3 has 14 residues. V lost 3 bases to trimming and J lost 5 bases; unmatched junction nucleotides: 9. CDR3 in DNA: TGCAGTGCTAGGGGAGGCCAGGGGGAAACTGAAGCTTTCTTT. Translated, it gives CSARGGQGETEAFF.

The chain is built from TRBV9 and TRBJ2-2; TRBD1 might be the D (6 bases). Germline V CDR1 and CDR2: SGDLS, YYNGEE. The V end was cut by 3 bases, the J end by 4 bases, with 7 bases between. CDR3 length equals 13 residues. DNA for the CDR3: TGTGCCAGCAGCGCAGGGGCCACCGGGGAGCTGTTTTTT. It codes for CASSAGATGELFF.

This clonotype was observed many times. The chain couples TRBV12-3 or TRBV12-4 to TRBJ2-7; possible D gene TRBD2, 5 bases. The CDR3 totals 13 residues. Trimming pared 3 bases from V and 5 bases from J, leaving 11 bases between. For the CDR3, the DNA is TGTGCCAGCAGTTTTAGTGAGCGGAACGAGCAGTACTTC. Amino acid sequence: CASSFSERNEQYF.

Only a few counts were recorded for this clonotype. V gene TRBV30 combines with J gene TRBJ2-6, with D hard to call. The ends were cut back, 4 bases at V and 0 bases at J, with 4 bases in the middle. Germline V gene data show CDR1 as GTSNPN and CDR2 as SVGIG (reference sequence). CDR3 length: 13 amino acids. CDR3 sequence (DNA): TGTGCCTGGAATCCCTCTGGGGCCAACGTCCTGACTTTC. It is translated as CAWNPSGANVLTF.

This clonotype was detected many times. This rearrangement joins TRBV20-1 to TRBJ2-7; 10 bases fit TRBD1. Germline V gives CDR1 DFQATT, CDR2 SNEGSKA (reference sequence). V was pared by 5 bases and J by 3 bases, with 7 bases of the junction left unmatched. The CDR3 runs 14 residues. The CDR3 DNA reads TGCAGTGCTCGAGGACAGGGGGGGAACTACGAGCAGTACTTC. Translating gives CSARGQGGNYEQYF.

This rearrangement joins TRBV7-8 to TRBJ1-1, with a weak D call TRBD1 (6 bases). The V end was cut by 5 bases, the J end by 3 bases, with 16 bases between. This CDR3 spans 15 amino acids. Looked up from germline, CDR1 is SGHVS and CDR2 is FQNEAQ. CDR3 bases: TGTGCCAGCAGCCCAAAGGGGGGTTCGGACACTGAAGCTTTCTTT. Translating gives CASSPKGGSDTEAFF.

Notes on this clonotype: Its ends do not fully match the called genes, so a read error is possible. The chain couples TRBV27 to TRBJ1-2; 9 bases map to TRBD1. This CDR3 contains 15 residues. Per the germline V gene, CDR1 is MNHEY and CDR2 is SMNVEV (reference sequence). Here the CDR3 DNA reads TGTTCCAGCAGCCCTAAAACAGGGGGCTGGGGTGGCTACACCTTC. Its protein is CSSSPKTGGWGGYTF.

The chain carries TRBV19 and TRBJ2-7, with 11 positions matching TRBD1. Germline lookup yields CDR1 LNHDA and CDR2 SQIVND (reference sequence). Unmatched junction bases numbered 3, after V lost 3 bases and J lost 2 bases. This CDR3 spans 15 amino acids. In DNA, the CDR3 is TGTGCCAGTAGTATGGGACAGGGGGTGACCTACGAGCAGTACTTC. Translation: CASSMGQGVTYEQYF. The complete variable domain, with remaining parts taken from reference TRBV19 and TRBJ2-7, reads DGGITQSPKYLFRKEGQNVTLSCEQNLNHDAMYWYRQDPGQGLRLIYYSQIVNDFQKGDIAEGYSVSREKKESFPLTVTSAQKNPTAFYLCASSMGQGVTYEQYFGPGTRLTVT.

This clonotype was recorded many times. The chain employs TRBV10-3 and TRBJ1-1, with 8 nucleotides matching TRBD1. Trimming cost V 3 bases and J 1 base; bases outside gene matches: 7. From germline, CDR1 is ENHRY and CDR2 SYGVKD. CDR3 size: 16 residues. CDR3 nucleotides: TGTGCCATCAGTGAACGTGCAGGGGGCGCGAACACTGAAGCTTTCTTT. It codes for CAISERAGGANTEAFF.

This chain links TRBV7-3 with TRBJ1-5, with D possibly being TRBD1 (5 bases). CDR3 size: 16 residues. The germline V and J ends were trimmed by 5 bases and 0 bases, with 14 bases remaining between them. Germline CDR1 is SGHTA and CDR2 is FQGTGA. DNA of the CDR3: TGTGCCAGCAGCCCTCGACAGCTTAATAGCAATCAGCCCCAGCATTTT. This codes for CASSPRQLNSNQPQHF.

This clonotype was found many times. This rearrangement joins TRBV19 to TRBJ2-1; tentatively, D is TRBD2 (5 bases). Trimming stripped 6 bases from V and 7 bases from J, with 16 bases between. Germline loops: CDR1 LNHDA, CDR2 SQIVND (reference sequence). CDR3 size: 14 residues. The CDR3 nucleotides read TGTGCCAGTAGCCTTGGACTCGGCCTAAATGAGCAGTTCTTC. Its protein product is CASSLGLGLNEQFF. Looking up the rest from reference TRBV19 and TRBJ2-1 gives the full variable domain: DGGITQSPKYLFRKEGQNVTLSCEQNLNHDAMYWYRQDPGQGLRLIYYSQIVNDFQKGDIAEGYSVSREKKESFPLTVTSAQKNPTAFYLCASSLGLGLNEQFFGPGTRLTVL.

This clonotype has a count of ten or more. The rearrangement uses TRBV2 and TRBJ2-7; TRBD1 matches at 7 bases. Germline CDR1 and CDR2: SNHLY and FYNNEI. The CDR3 is 14 residues long. V lost 7 bases to trimming and J lost 9 bases; unmatched junction nucleotides: 15. CDR3 DNA: TGTGCCAGCAAGGAACCGGCAGGGGGAAAGGTGCAGTACTTC. This encodes CASKEPAGGKVQYF.

This clonotype showed up many times. V is TRBV6-2 or TRBV6-3 and J is TRBJ2-4; the match to TRBD2 covers 8 bases. V was clipped by 4 bases and J by 1 base; unmatched bases: 6. The CDR3 covers 16 residues. Per germline, CDR1 MNHEY and CDR2 SVGEGT. The CDR3: CASSFEREWAKNIQYF. The CDR3 coding sequence is TGTGCCAGCAGTTTTGAGCGGGAGTGGGCCAAAAACATTCAGTACTTC.

This clonotype has ten or more counts. CDR3 DNA sequence: TGTGCCAGCAGCCAAGATCAAGGTGAAGCTTTCTTT. It yields the protein CASSQDQGEAFF. The V and J genes are TRBV3-1 and TRBJ1-1; D not certain. The germline V gene has CDR1 LGHDT and CDR2 YNNKEL (reference sequence). CDR3 length: 12 amino acids. Deletions cut 0 bases from V and 7 bases from J, with 6 bases between.

This clonotype was observed at least ten times. The chain uses TRBV27 and TRBJ2-3; D might be TRBD2 (6 bases). Trimming took off 7 bases at V and 0 bases at J, with 8 bases between the two ends. CDR3 length: 13 amino acids. Germline CDR1 and CDR2: MNHEY and SMNVEV (reference sequence). CDR3 bases: TGTGCCAGCAAAGGGACTAGCACAGATACGCAGTATTTT. It yields the protein CASKGTSTDTQYF.